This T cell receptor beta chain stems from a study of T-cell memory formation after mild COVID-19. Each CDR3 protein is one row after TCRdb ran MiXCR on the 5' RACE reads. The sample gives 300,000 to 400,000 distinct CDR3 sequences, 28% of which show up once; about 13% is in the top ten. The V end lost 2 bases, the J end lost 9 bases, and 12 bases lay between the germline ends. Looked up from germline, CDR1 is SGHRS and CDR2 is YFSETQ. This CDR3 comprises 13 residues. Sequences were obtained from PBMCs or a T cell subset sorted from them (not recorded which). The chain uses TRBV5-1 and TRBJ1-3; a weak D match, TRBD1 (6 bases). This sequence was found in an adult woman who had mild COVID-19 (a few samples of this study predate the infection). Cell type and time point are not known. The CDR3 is CASSLAGAATIYF. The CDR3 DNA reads TGCGCCAGCAGCTTAGCAGGGGCCGCCACCATATATTTT.